This TCR beta chain emerged from a study of regulatory T cells in long-lasting Graves disease. Building the TCR beta libraries relied on iRepertoire HTBI primers, and CDR3 regions underwent Arm-PCR. TCRdb reprocessed the multiplex PCR reads with MiXCR, giving one entry per CDR3 protein. Of about 400,000 distinct CDR3 sequences in the sample, 15% were seen once. This clonotype was detected only a few times. Its antigen is as yet unknown. Notes on the study in general: TCR diversity was lower in persistent Graves' patients than in newly diagnosed ones.

The time point was: newly diagnosed GD, antithyroid drugs for less than 3 months. Extracted RNA from PBMCs served as the source of the TCR library. These same data were also listed under a study on T cells in Graves' hyperthyroidism and ophthalmopathy.

The receptor comes from a woman in her thirties or forties with Graves disease. The source was peripheral blood mononuclear cells (PBMCs), collected at new diagnosis, from a patient treated with antithyroid drugs.

As DNA, the CDR3 is TGTGCCAGCAGTATTATGAACACCGGGGAGCTGTTTTTT. Translating it yields CASSIMNTGELFF. The chain recombines TRBV6-1 with TRBJ2-2; D not certain. CDR3 length: 13 amino acids. Germline V CDR1 and CDR2: MNHNS, SASEGT. V gave up 5 bases and J gave up 1 base, with 5 bases separating them.